This TCR beta chain appears in the sequencing data of a study of shared clonotypes between healthy human individuals. Study-wide findings and caveats: Researchers sampled only blood; tissue repertoires likely differ.

Of note for this clone: Antigen unknown.

Those who donated, Caucasian adults without exception, all lived in Nashville, Tennessee. Assay: immunoSEQ multiplex PCR; the TCRdb copy retains only in-frame clones and omits some. Found here are about 1.5 million clones, roughly 96% of them singletons; the top ten hold 1% to 1.5%. The source is a young man in good health. The sequencing sample was made of naive CD4+ T cells sorted from blood. Subset: CD45RA+ positively selected.

CDR3 nucleotides: TGTGCCAGTACCGACAGTTTGGTTCAGCCCCAGCATTTT. It yields the protein CASTDSLVQPQHF. The chain recombines TRBV19 with TRBJ1-5; D might be TRBD1 (5 bases). Between the trimmed V and J ends, which lost 7 bases and 6 bases, there was a span of 13 bases. The CDR3 is 13 amino acids. Germline V lookup: CDR1 LNHDA, CDR2 SQIVND (reference sequence). Based on the CDR3 plus reference TRBV19 and TRBJ1-5, the full variable domain is DGGITQSPKYLFRKEGQNVTLSCEQNLNHDAMYWYRQDPGQGLRLIYYSQIVNDFQKGDIAEGYSVSREKKESFPLTVTSAQKNPTAFYLCASTDSLVQPQHFGDGTRLSIL.